These 31 T cell receptor beta chains were all obtained from the same sample, sequenced in a study of blood T cell repertoires in COVID-19. Method: immunoSEQ multiplex PCR; TCRdb's copy keeps in-frame clones and lacks some. The repertoire holds about 160,000 clones, with roughly four fifths as singletons. Sequenced: peripheral blood. The receptor set was obtained from a man aged 40-49 years who had recovered from COVID-19.

The chain employs TRBV28 and TRBJ2-7; no clear D. Looked up from germline, CDR1 is MDHEN and CDR2 is SYDVKM. This CDR3 is built from 11 residues. Trimming cost V 2 bases and J 9 bases, with 8 bases left between them. The CDR3 DNA follows: TGTGCCAGCAGTTTACAGGAATCGCAGTACTTC. Its translation is CASSLQESQYF.

J is TRBJ2-7 and V is TRBV7-2; 9 positions match TRBD2. Trimming took 5 bases from V and 1 from J; bases not matched to a gene: 6. CDR1 and CDR2 from the germline V gene are SGHTA and FQGNSA. The CDR3 extends over 15 amino acids. CDR3 sequence: CASSPLAGGSYEQYF. In nucleotides, the CDR3 is TGTGCCAGCAGCCCTTTGGCGGGAGGGTCCTACGAGCAGTACTTC.

This chain joins TRBV7-8 and TRBJ1-2; D remains unclear. This CDR3 spans 14 amino acids. The germline V gene has CDR1 SGHVS and CDR2 FQNEAQ. V was shortened by 3 bases and J by 0 bases, with 8 bases between the two germline ends. This CDR3 reads CASSFRPANYGYTF. Here the CDR3 DNA reads TGTGCCAGCAGCTTTCGCCCAGCTAACTATGGCTACACCTTC. The whole variable domain, remainder taken from reference TRBV7-8 and TRBJ1-2, is GAGVSQSPRYKVAKRGQDVALRCDPISGHVSLFWYQQALGQGPEFLTYFQNEAQLDKSGLPSDRFFAERPEGSVSTLKIQRTQQEDSAVYLCASSFRPANYGYTFGSGTRLTVV.

CDR3 in DNA: TGCAGTGCTAGAGGGGTTCAGGCGCAGTATTTT. Translation gives CSARGVQAQYF. V is TRBV20-1 and J is TRBJ2-3; D gene uncertain. V was clipped by 1 base and J by 10 bases, with 9 bases between them. Per the germline V gene, CDR1 is DFQATT and CDR2 is SNEGSKA (reference sequence). The CDR3 is 11 residues long.

This chain uses TRBV4-2 with TRBJ2-1; no clear D. Deletions cut 0 bases from V and 9 bases from J, with 18 bases between. CDR1 is LGHNA, CDR2 YNFKEQ, per germline. CDR3 size: 16 residues. This CDR3 is CASSQDWASPTGEQFF. CDR3 nucleotide sequence: TGTGCCAGCAGCCAAGATTGGGCCTCCCCTACCGGTGAGCAGTTCTTC.

The J gene is TRBJ1-1, the V gene TRBV30; D uncertain. The V end was cut by 0 bases, the J end by 2 bases, with 4 bases between. CDR3 length: 12 residues. Germline CDR1 is GTSNPN and CDR2 is SVGIG (reference sequence). The CDR3 bases are TGTGCCTGGAGTGTGACTAACACTGAAGCTTTCTTT. Its translation is CAWSVTNTEAFF. Looking up the rest from reference TRBV30 and TRBJ1-1 gives the full variable domain: SQTIHQWPATLVQPVGSPLSLECTVEGTSNPNLYWYRQAAGRGLQLLFYSVGIGQISSEVPQNLSASRPQDRQFILSSKKLLLSDSGFYLCAWSVTNTEAFFGQGTRLTVV.

The chain employs TRBV5-1 and TRBJ2-1; D is perhaps TRBD2 (6 bases). Per germline, CDR1 SGHRS and CDR2 YFSETQ. V was trimmed by 0 bases and J by 4 bases, leaving 8 bases between them. The CDR3 has 14 amino acids. As DNA, the CDR3 is TGCGCCAGCAGCTTGGTGGAGGGGTACAATGAGCAGTTCTTC. Its protein product is CASSLVEGYNEQFF.

The V and J genes are TRBV19 and TRBJ1-2; 8 nucleotides align to TRBD1. The germline V gene has CDR1 LNHDA and CDR2 SQIVND (reference sequence). The V and J ends lost 4 bases and 8 bases, in that order; junction bases with no gene match: 6. The CDR3 runs 13 residues. The DNA for the CDR3 is TGTGCCAGTAGTACCTGGACAGGGCAGGGCTACACCTTC. Residues: CASSTWTGQGYTF.

This sequence joins TRBV19 and TRBJ2-1; possibly TRBD1 for D (6 bases). CDR3 length: 14 residues. Germline-derived CDR1 and CDR2 are LNHDA and SQIVND (reference sequence). V lost 9 bases, J lost 6 bases, and 18 bases lay in between. The CDR3 loop reads CASTSGGARNEQFF. The CDR3 DNA follows: TGTGCCAGCACCAGTGGGGGCGCCCGCAATGAGCAGTTCTTC.

The rearrangement joins TRBV6-2 or TRBV6-3 to TRBJ2-3; 7 nucleotides match TRBD1. The germline V gene encodes CDR1 MNHEY and CDR2 SVGEGT. Trimming at V came to 2 bases and at J to 6 bases, leaving 11 bases not matched to a gene. The CDR3 is 16 amino acids. The DNA of the CDR3 is TGTGCCAGCAGTTACCCCGGGACAGTGTTACCTGATACGCAGTATTTT. The encoded protein is CASSYPGTVLPDTQYF.

V gene TRBV7-8 combines with J gene TRBJ2-7; D is undetermined. In germline, CDR1 is SGHVS, CDR2 FQNEAQ. This CDR3 contains 14 residues. V was trimmed by 6 bases and J by 6 bases, leaving 18 bases between them. The CDR3 loop is CASRRDTVASEQYF. The CDR3 coding sequence is TGTGCCAGCAGGAGAGACACGGTGGCGTCCGAGCAGTACTTC.

V is TRBV7-3 and J is TRBJ2-3, with 11 bases identical to TRBD2. The CDR3 has 16 amino acids. V lost 5 bases, J lost 5 bases, and 9 bases stayed unmatched. Germline-derived CDR1 and CDR2 are SGHTA and FQGTGA. The CDR3 DNA follows: TGTGCCAGCAGCGTATCTAGCGGGGGGCCGTTAGATACGCAGTATTTT. Amino acids: CASSVSSGGPLDTQYF.

This clone was seen once. This rearrangement joins TRBV9 to TRBJ2-2; D not certain. V was cut by 2 bases and J by 1 base, with 9 bases left in between. Germline V gene lookup returns CDR1 SGDLS and CDR2 YYNGEE. The CDR3 extends over 15 amino acids. The CDR3, as DNA: TGTGCCAGCAGCGTGACGGCAGGGAACACCGGGGAGCTGTTTTTT. It translates to CASSVTAGNTGELFF.

The rearrangement uses TRBV7-2 and TRBJ2-7, with D tentatively TRBD2 (5 bases). Germline assignment: CDR1 SGHTA and CDR2 FQGNSA. Deletions cut 1 base from V and 6 bases from J, with 13 bases between. This CDR3 is built from 14 residues. CDR3 loop: CASSLGISGAEQYF. For the CDR3, the DNA is TGTGCCAGCAGCTTAGGCATAAGCGGAGCCGAGCAGTACTTC.

J is TRBJ2-5 and V is TRBV5-4; D is perhaps TRBD1 (6 bases). V was trimmed by 4 bases and J by 0 bases, leaving 13 bases between them. The CDR3 is 15 residues long. The V gene's germline CDR1 is SGHNT and CDR2 YYREEE (reference sequence). The CDR3 is CASSKFDRNQETQYF. Written as DNA, the CDR3 is TGTGCCAGCAGCAAATTTGACAGGAACCAAGAGACCCAGTACTTC.

This chain links TRBV28 with TRBJ2-3, with a possible D match to TRBD2 (7 bases). From germline, CDR1 is MDHEN and CDR2 SYDVKM. The CDR3 consists of 15 residues. Trimming left V 6 bases short and J 2 bases short, with 15 bases between. The CDR3: CASSLGGDLTDTQYF. CDR3 in DNA: TGTGCCAGCAGCTTAGGGGGGGATCTCACAGATACGCAGTATTTT.

This clone was seen a handful of times. The sample holds other DNA sequences that translate to the same CDR3. The chain employs TRBV3-1 (or the pseudogene TRBV3-2) and TRBJ2-3, with TRBD2 matching over 10 bases. Germline V CDR1 and CDR2: LGHDT, YNNKEL (reference sequence). The trim removed 4 bases at V and 0 bases at J, leaving 1 base unmatched. This CDR3 is 15 amino acids long. The CDR3, as DNA: TGTGCCAGCAGCCCGACTAGCGGGAGCACAGATACGCAGTATTTT. Its protein is CASSPTSGSTDTQYF.

The chain combines TRBV11-2 with TRBJ1-1; 9 bases map to TRBD1. The germline V gene encodes CDR1 SGHAT and CDR2 FQNNGV. The V and J ends lost 3 bases and 10 bases, in that order; junction bases with no gene match: 12. CDR3 length equals 15 residues. CDR3 nucleotides: TGTGCCAGCAGCTTTACGGGACAGGGTTCTGAGGGAGCTTTCTTT. It specifies CASSFTGQGSEGAFF.

The chain has TRBV5-4 and TRBJ2-2; 8 bases map to TRBD2. V shed 0 bases, J shed 3 bases, and the junction held 4 bases outside the gene matches. The CDR3 consists of 16 residues. Germline assignment: CDR1 SGHNT and CDR2 YYREEE (reference sequence). The CDR3 loop is CASSLAGGGDTGELFF. CDR3 sequence (DNA): TGTGCCAGCAGCTTGGCGGGAGGGGGAGACACCGGGGAGCTGTTTTTT.

The chain joins TRBV2 to TRBJ1-4; D is possibly TRBD1 (5 bases). CDR3 length equals 14 residues. V was trimmed by 8 bases and J by 8 bases, leaving 18 bases between them. CDR1 and CDR2 (germline): SNHLY, FYNNEI. CDR3 sequence (DNA): TGTGCCAGCCAACCCGGTAGGCGGGACGAAAAACTGTTTTTT. Translation gives CASQPGRRDEKLFF.

DNA of the CDR3: TGTGCCAGCAGCGCCGTTGGGGAGACGTTGACTTCACCCCTCCACTTT. Its translation: CASSAVGETLTSPLHF. V usage is TRBV7-9 and J usage is TRBJ1-6; D call uncertain. V was cut by 5 bases and J by 9 bases, with 20 bases left in between. The CDR3 has 16 residues. Germline V gene data show CDR1 as SEHNR and CDR2 as FQNEAQ (reference sequence).

This chain uses TRBV6-5 with TRBJ2-7; 11 bases match TRBD1. The CDR3 has 14 residues. The trim removed 5 bases at V and 4 bases at J, leaving 4 bases unmatched. Germline CDR1 is MNHEY and CDR2 is SVGAGI. The CDR3 reads CASSPGQGEYEQYF. CDR3 bases: TGTGCCAGCAGTCCGGGACAGGGGGAGTACGAGCAGTACTTC.

The rearrangement uses TRBV28 and TRBJ2-7; 7 positions match TRBD2. Germline V gene sequence: CDR1 MDHEN, CDR2 SYDVKM. CDR3 length equals 17 residues. V gave up 7 bases and J gave up 4 bases; unmatched junction bases: 19. The DNA of the CDR3 is TGTGCCAGCACCCCTTATCGTCCGGGACTAAGCCCGTACGAGCAGTACTTC. Protein product: CASTPYRPGLSPYEQYF. Full variable domain (missing parts from reference TRBV28 and TRBJ2-7): DVKVTQSSRYLVKRTGEKVFLECVQDMDHENMFWYRQDPGLGLRLIYFSYDVKMKEKGDIPEGYSVSREKKERFSLILESASTNQTSMYLCASTPYRPGLSPYEQYFGPGTRLTVT.

The chain carries TRBV7-9 and TRBJ1-2; a possible D gene is TRBD1 (6 bases). This CDR3 region has 13 residues. Germline lookup yields CDR1 SEHNR and CDR2 FQNEAQ (reference sequence). Between the trimmed V and J ends, which lost 1 base and 8 bases, there was a span of 11 bases. The CDR3 loop is CASSLENRVGYTF. The CDR3 DNA reads TGTGCCAGCAGCTTAGAAAACAGGGTCGGCTACACCTTC. The complete variable domain, with remaining parts taken from reference TRBV7-9 and TRBJ1-2, reads DTGVSQNPRHKITKRGQNVTFRCDPISEHNRLYWYRQTLGQGPEFLTYFQNEAQLEKSRLLSDRFSAERPKGSFSTLEIQRTEQGDSAMYLCASSLENRVGYTFGSGTRLTVV.

The chain combines TRBV7-9 with TRBJ2-2; no clear D. Germline CDR1 and CDR2: SEHNR and FQNEAQ (reference sequence). The CDR3 consists of 15 residues. V was clipped by 1 base and J by 2 bases, with 8 bases between them. In DNA form, the CDR3 reads TGTGCCAGCAGCTTAGGCCGAGTAAACACCGGGGAGCTGTTTTTT. The encoded protein is CASSLGRVNTGELFF.

The chain recombines TRBV14 with TRBJ2-2; D is unresolved. The CDR3 extends over 17 amino acids. Germline CDR1 SGHDN, CDR2 FVKESK. The V end lost 4 bases, the J end lost 4 bases, and 19 bases lay between the germline ends. The CDR3 DNA follows: TGTGCCAGCAGCCCTAGTGCCAGCGAGTTCCTCACCGGGGAGCTGTTTTTT. Protein product: CASSPSASEFLTGELFF.

The sample holds one count of this clone. The chain joins TRBV28 to TRBJ2-7, with a weak D call TRBD1 (5 bases). The CDR3 spans 12 residues. The V gene's germline CDR1 is MDHEN and CDR2 SYDVKM. V lost 5 bases and J lost 6, with 11 bases in between. The CDR3 nucleotides read TGTGCCAGCAGTCTCCCTAGGGGCGAGCAGTACTTC. It is translated as CASSLPRGEQYF.

The rearrangement joins TRBV2 to TRBJ2-7, with TRBD1 matching over 9 bases. The germline CDR1 and CDR2 sequences are SNHLY and FYNNEI. The CDR3 runs to 14 residues. After removal of 7 bases from V and 7 bases from J, the junction contained 11 bases not matched to a gene. In DNA, the CDR3 is TGTGCCAGCACAGGGACAGGGCTTTATGGAGAGCAGTACTTC. Translated: CASTGTGLYGEQYF.

The chain carries TRBV7-9 and TRBJ1-2; no firm D call. V lost 4 bases and J 2 bases, leaving 17 bases between the germline ends. The germline V gene encodes CDR1 SEHNR and CDR2 FQNEAQ (reference sequence). This CDR3 comprises 16 residues. This CDR3 reads CASSSPPPRANYGYTF. CDR3 nucleotides: TGTGCCAGCAGCTCACCACCCCCGAGGGCAAACTATGGCTACACCTTC.

The V and J genes are TRBV6-4 and TRBJ2-2; the D gene is possibly TRBD2 (5 bases). The CDR3 contains 13 residues. V lost 2 bases, J lost 10 bases, and 11 bases lay in between. The germline V gene has CDR1 MRHNA and CDR2 SNTAGT. The CDR3 bases are TGTGCCAGCAGTGACGGACCGGGGATGGAGCTGTTTTTT. This codes for CASSDGPGMELFF.

In its sample, this clone was seen once. The chain employs TRBV9 and TRBJ2-1, with 8 positions matching TRBD2. J was trimmed by 9 bases and V by 0 bases; bases with no gene match: 8. Germline CDR1 and CDR2: SGDLS and YYNGEE. This CDR3 region has 15 residues. In DNA, the CDR3 is TGTGCCAGCAGCGTAGAGGGCGGGAGGACGGGTGAGCAGTTCTTC. This sequence encodes CASSVEGGRTGEQFF.